The subject of this entry is one T cell receptor beta chain. Its specificity is unknown. V was cut by 2 bases and J by 6 bases, with 8 bases left in between. The CDR3 sequence is 12 residues long. Per the germline V gene, CDR1 is MNHNY and CDR2 is SVGAGI (reference sequence). This entry belongs to a study of shared clonotypes between healthy human individuals. Assay used: immunoSEQ multiplex PCR; TCRdb lists only in-frame clones, some missing. In the table there are about a million clones, approximately 80% of which are singletons. Points from the study as a whole: The generation probabilities recorded for non-shared clonotypes fell below those of clonotypes shared by all four donors.

This sequence joins TRBV6-6 and TRBJ2-7; D unclear. The origin of this receptor is a man aged 18 to 29 in good health. Sequenced: memory CD4+ T cells sorted from blood. This sample's subset: CD45RA-negative fraction. CDR3 in amino acids: CASSYPTSEQYF. DNA of the CDR3: TGTGCCAGCAGTTACCCGACGAGCGAGCAGTACTTC.